One sample yielded the 12 T cell receptor beta chains listed below, sequenced in a study of blood T cells in healthy people across ages. PCR was performed a second time for about 7 to 12 cycles using a sample-barcoded 5' primer and a J-beta primer mix. In TCRdb, the 5' RACE reads were re-called with MiXCR into one record per CDR3 protein. The table records about 1.7 million distinct CDR3 sequences, roughly 27% of them present only once. The sequencing sample was made of blood. The source of these receptors is a woman in her twenties or thirties in good health.

This chain joins TRBV5-4 and TRBJ2-2; 13 nucleotides match TRBD2. In germline, CDR1 is SGHNT, CDR2 YYREEE (reference sequence). The V gene end was trimmed by 4 bases and the J gene end by 7 bases; junction bases not matched to a gene: 13. This CDR3 spans 18 amino acids. The CDR3 sequence: CASSPGGLAGVSGGELFF. The CDR3 DNA sequence: TGTGCCAGCAGCCCCGGCGGACTAGCGGGAGTTTCGGGCGGGGAGCTGTTTTTT.

This chain connects TRBV18 to TRBJ1-6; no definite D call. CDR1 is KGHSH and CDR2 is LQKENI in the germline V gene. The V end lost 3 bases, the J end lost 5 bases, and 11 bases lay between the germline ends. There are 15 residues in the CDR3. The CDR3 sequence: CASSPSGQHNSPLHF. The CDR3 DNA reads TGTGCCAGCTCACCGAGTGGGCAGCATAATTCACCCCTCCACTTT.

The genes are TRBV5-1 and TRBJ1-1; D remains unclear. The germline gives CDR1 SGHRS, CDR2 YFSETQ. CDR3 size: 13 residues. Trimming pared 4 bases from V and 8 bases from J, leaving 15 bases between. DNA of the CDR3: TGCGCCAGCAGCATGTACGGCTGGATGGAAGCTTTCTTT. Residues: CASSMYGWMEAFF.

This clonotype was recorded at least ten times. V gene TRBV7-2 combines with J gene TRBJ2-5; TRBD2 might be the D (6 bases). The CDR3 loop spans 14 amino acids. With 3 bases removed from V and 4 bases from J, the gap between germline ends came to 12 bases. Germline assignment: CDR1 SGHTA and CDR2 FQGNSA. The CDR3 loop reads CASSFSSVGETQYF. DNA of the CDR3: TGTGCCAGCAGCTTTTCTAGCGTTGGAGAGACCCAGTACTTC.

Concerning this clonotype: Just one base apart from a much larger clone, this may be a read error. CDR3 protein: CAGSFLGNGYTF. DNA of the CDR3: TGTGCCGGCAGTTTTTTGGGCAATGGCTACACCTTC. The chain recombines TRBV12-3 or TRBV12-4 with TRBJ1-2; D uncertain. CDR3 size: 12 residues.

The chain uses TRBV7-2 and TRBJ2-1; D is uncertain. Looked up from germline, CDR1 is SGHTA and CDR2 is FQGNSA. The CDR3 is made up of 16 amino acids. V shed 3 bases and J shed 9 bases, with 21 bases lying between them. Here the CDR3 reads CASSLGGLLTSGEQFF. CDR3 nucleotide sequence: TGTGCCAGCAGCTTGGGTGGGCTGCTGACCTCCGGTGAGCAGTTCTTC.

As regards this clonotype: A much more abundant neighbour one base away suggests this may be a read error. Here the CDR3 DNA reads TGCGCCAGCAGCCAAGATCGGCAGAGTAATGAAAAACAGTTTTTT. Translated: CASSQDRQSNEKQFF. This chain joins TRBV4-3 and TRBJ1-4, with D hard to call. The germline V gene has CDR1 LGHNA and CDR2 YSLEER. This CDR3 is built from 15 residues.

The V and J genes are TRBV9 and TRBJ1-2; the D is unclear. From germline, CDR1 is SGDLS and CDR2 YYNGEE. The CDR3 is made up of 14 amino acids. V was clipped by 0 bases and J by 4 bases, with 10 bases between them. CDR3: CASSVEAGIYGYTF. CDR3 in DNA: TGTGCCAGCAGCGTAGAGGCGGGGATCTATGGCTACACCTTC.

This clonotype was picked up a small number of times. The rearrangement joins TRBV15 to TRBJ2-2; 8 bases fit TRBD2. The CDR3 extends over 17 amino acids. Germline CDR1 is LNHNV and CDR2 is YYDKDF (reference sequence). The junction had 7 bases not matched to a gene; V was cut back by 0 bases and J by 4 bases. CDR3 in amino acids: CATSREISGSSTGELFF. The CDR3 DNA follows: TGTGCCACCAGCAGAGAGATAAGCGGGAGTTCCACCGGGGAGCTGTTTTTT.

In its sample, this clonotype was seen many times. J is TRBJ1-6 and V is TRBV12-3 or TRBV12-4; possible D gene TRBD1, 6 bases. CDR3 length equals 17 residues. V was clipped by 6 bases and J by 10 bases, with 25 bases between them. This CDR3 is CASSRMGLRGGGSPLHF. The CDR3 region has the DNA TGTGCCAGCAGCCGCATGGGTCTTAGAGGGGGTGGCTCACCCCTCCACTTT.

This clonotype appeared many times. The chain has TRBV12-3 or TRBV12-4 and TRBJ1-2; 7 nucleotides line up with TRBD1. V dropped 5 bases and J dropped 7; count of bases not matched to a gene: 13. The CDR3 is made up of 15 amino acids. DNA for the CDR3: TGTGCCAGCAGTAGGGGCAGTAGGGGGCCGAGTGGCTACACCTTC. This translates into CASSRGSRGPSGYTF.

This clonotype was counted only a few times. V usage is TRBV6-5 and J usage is TRBJ1-5; D gene ambiguous. With 5 bases removed from V and 5 bases from J, the gap between germline ends came to 10 bases. The germline gives CDR1 MNHEY, CDR2 SVGAGI. The CDR3 extends over 13 amino acids. The CDR3: CASSKTVYQPQHF. CDR3 bases: TGTGCCAGCAGTAAAACCGTCTATCAGCCCCAGCATTTT.